The sequence of this T cell receptor beta chain was determined in a study of blood T cell repertoires in COVID-19. Produced via immunoSEQ multiplex PCR; TCRdb's table is partial and in-frame only. The sample includes about 200,000 clones, about nine tenths of them seen just once. Germline V gene lookup returns CDR1 LGHDT and CDR2 YNNKEL (reference sequence). The CDR3 loop spans 15 amino acids. V shed 0 bases and J 3 bases; nucleotides not matched to a gene: 3. The chain links TRBV3-1 (or the pseudogene TRBV3-2) to TRBJ2-3; TRBD2 matches at 7 bases. The specimen sequenced was peripheral blood. This TCR was sampled from a woman aged 70-85 years with acute or convalescent COVID-19. The CDR3 sequence is CASSQEISGTDTQYF. DNA of the CDR3: TGTGCCAGCAGCCAAGAGATTAGCGGGACAGATACGCAGTATTTT.